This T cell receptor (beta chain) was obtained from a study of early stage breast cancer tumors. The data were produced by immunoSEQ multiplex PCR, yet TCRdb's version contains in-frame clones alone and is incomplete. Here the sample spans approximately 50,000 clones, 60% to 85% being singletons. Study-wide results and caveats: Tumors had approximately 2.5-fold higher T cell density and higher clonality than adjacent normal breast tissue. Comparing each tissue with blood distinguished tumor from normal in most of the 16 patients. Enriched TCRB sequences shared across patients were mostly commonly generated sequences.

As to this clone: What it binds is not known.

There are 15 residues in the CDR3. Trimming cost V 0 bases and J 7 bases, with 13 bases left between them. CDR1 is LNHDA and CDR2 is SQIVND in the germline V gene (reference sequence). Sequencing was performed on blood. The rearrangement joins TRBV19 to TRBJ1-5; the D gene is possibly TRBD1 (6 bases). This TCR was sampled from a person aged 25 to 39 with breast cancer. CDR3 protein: CASSIDGTGSQPQHF. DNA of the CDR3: TGTGCCAGTAGTATAGATGGCACAGGGTCACAGCCCCAGCATTTT.